One T cell receptor (beta chain) is described in this entry. The CDR3 is 14 residues long. Germline V gene sequence: CDR1 SGHRS, CDR2 YFSETQ. The V end lost 4 bases, the J end lost 3 bases, and 13 bases lay between the germline ends. Profiling relied on immunoSEQ multiplex PCR, and the TCRdb table lists in-frame clones only, not all of them. The top ten hold approximately 0.76% of the sample, which has about 97,000 clones, roughly nine tenths seen once. The data were taken from a study of T cell changes during pregnancy in multiple sclerosis. This TCR was recovered from a female donor in good health, enrolled as a control in a pregnancy study. The rearrangement joins TRBV5-1 to TRBJ1-1, with a weak D call TRBD1 (6 bases). The material was peripheral blood, obtained in the second trimester of pregnancy. CDR3 bases: TGCGCCAGCAGCCCACAGGGTGTGGACACTGAAGCTTTCTTT. Its translation is CASSPQGVDTEAFF.